This TCR beta chain was recorded in a study of vaccination and CD4 T cells after COVID-19. Study-level background: There were six male and four female convalescents, and two of them were Hispanic. At a median about 95 days (range 35 to 161) after diagnosis, post-COVID samples were drawn.

From the PCR reads, TCRdb called clonotypes with MiXCR, one entry per CDR3 protein. The sample has about 24,000 distinct CDR3 sequences, around 49% seen once. Material: CD4+ T cells from blood, obtained before SARS-CoV-2 vaccination. This TCR derives from a human donor who had recovered from COVID-19.

The CDR3 here is CASSMGRLQETQYF. In DNA form, the CDR3 reads TGTGCCAGTAGTATGGGAAGGTTACAAGAGACCCAGTACTTC. The chain uses TRBV19 and TRBJ2-5; D is uncertain. V gave up 3 bases and J gave up 2 bases, with 10 bases separating them. This CDR3 contains 14 residues. The germline CDR1 and CDR2 sequences are LNHDA and SQIVND (reference sequence).